This T cell receptor beta chain appears in the sequencing data of a study of blood T cells in healthy people across ages. A second PCR, run for about 7 to 11 cycles, used a sample-barcoded 5' primer plus a J-beta primer mix. Each CDR3 protein is one row after TCRdb ran MiXCR on the 5' RACE reads. The sample carries around 1,000,000 distinct CDR3 sequences, almost 25% recorded once. Points on this clonotype: Its matching antigen is unknown.

Whole-study findings and limits: Aged donors had fewer naive CD4+ cells and lower diversity than long-lived donors. Roughly linear declines in TCR beta diversity per million T cells occurred with age.

This CDR3 comprises 15 residues. Extraction yielded at least 6 micrograms of total RNA per sample. The sample also formed part of further work on T cells of mothers and their children. In that study: Reads recorded for TCR beta CDR3 numbered over 9.5 million per mother and several million per child.

The source is a girl aged 2-10 years in good health. The chain uses TRBV21-1 and TRBJ2-4; the D call in the table, TRBD2, was not verified against the DNA. TRBV21-1 is annotated as a pseudogene. The sequenced sample consisted of blood. The CDR3: CASSIEGLRLAIQYF. CDR3 sequence (DNA): TGTGCCAGCAGCATTGAGGGACTGAGACTGGCAATTCAGTACTTC.